A single sample is the source of the 2 T cell receptor beta chains below, sequenced in a study of beta chain features in type 1 diabetes. Expressed TCRB transcripts got sequenced, as all isolated RNA was reverse transcribed. TCRdb keeps only in-frame clones here, not all; method: immunoSEQ multiplex PCR. The table records about 620,000 clones, around a sixth of them present only once. Input material: naive CD4+ T cells from blood. The receptors derive from a man aged 18 to 29 in good health.

This chain links TRBV27 with TRBJ1-4; 9 bases align to TRBD1. This CDR3 is 14 amino acids long. The J segment lost 8 bases and the V segment lost 5 bases, leaving 6 bases of the junction unmatched. The germline V gene has CDR1 MNHEY and CDR2 SMNVEV (reference sequence). The CDR3 protein is CASSIRQGGEKLFF. CDR3 nucleotide sequence: TGTGCCAGCAGTATAAGACAGGGGGGAGAAAAACTGTTTTTT.

This clone was found a few times. The chain combines TRBV4-2 with TRBJ2-7, with D uncertain. The CDR3 extends over 14 amino acids. CDR1 and CDR2 from the germline V gene are LGHNA and YNFKEQ. The V end was cut by 1 base, the J end by 1 base, with 8 bases between. CDR3 loop: CASSQGAGSYEQYF. The CDR3 DNA reads TGTGCCAGCAGCCAAGGGGCCGGATCCTACGAGCAGTACTTC.